This T cell receptor beta chain was found in a study of a mutant IDH1 vaccine in newly diagnosed glioma. Time point specified: baseline, week 1 (first vaccination visit). The treatment denotes: pre-vaccination baseline after standard-of-care therapy. Produced via immunoSEQ multiplex PCR; TCRdb's table is partial and in-frame only. The sample has 60,000 to 75,000 clones, 60% to 85% seen once. Material: PBMCs, obtained from a glioma patient treated with radiotherapy, temozolomide or both. This TCR derives from a man between 50 and 59 years old with glioma.

In DNA, the CDR3 is TGTGCCTGGGAGGCGGGTACCTCCGGCAACGTCCTGACTTTC. It is translated as CAWEAGTSGNVLTF. The chain carries TRBV30 and TRBJ2-6; maybe TRBD2 (5 bases). Trimming left V 5 bases short and J 9 bases short, with 17 bases between. This CDR3 is built from 14 residues. CDR1 and CDR2 from the germline V gene are GTSNPN and SVGIG (reference sequence).